This T cell receptor beta chain was identified during a study of blood T cell repertoires in COVID-19. Whole-study context: Sources were T cells, B-cell-depleted T cells, or PBMCs; the material itself was cDNA or gDNA.

Per the original methods: By means of reference gene primer amplification, nucleated cell counts were estimated. The assay was immunoSEQ multiplex PCR, and TCRdb's table has in-frame clones only and misses some. V and J calls and clone size are copied from that table; D and trimming were computed from the DNA. In the table there are about 71,000 clones, roughly four fifths of which are singletons. This CDR3 region has 16 residues. V was pared by 5 bases and J by 5 bases, with 11 bases of the junction left unmatched. Germline CDR1 and CDR2: SGHAT and FQNNGV. This clone was recorded only once. The sample taken for sequencing was peripheral blood. The gene calls are TRBV11-2 and TRBJ2-7; 11 nucleotides line up with TRBD1. The origin of this receptor is a man aged 25-40 years with COVID-19, enrolled during active disease. The CDR3 DNA reads as TGTGCCAGCAGCGTCGCTGGACAGGGGGCTGATAACGAGCAGTACTTC. Translating it yields CASSVAGQGADNEQYF.